Shown below are 23 T cell receptor beta chains from a single sample sequenced in a study of cytomegalovirus exposure and HLA in healthy donors (dated by TCRdb to 2016 to 2017). Library preparation employed the immunoSEQ multiplex PCR assay. The multiplex PCR relied on a mix of 60 forward primers for TCR Vbeta segments and 13 reverse primers for TCR Jbeta segments. Not all clones reach the TCRdb copy of this immuneACCESS table, which keeps in-frame sequences only. Checked studies attribute under half of the gap to unresolved V genes and leave the rest unexplained. The data table for this sample lists 60,000 to 85,000 clones. The biggest ten clones account for approximately 14% of the sample. Sequenced sample: PBMCs. The receptors were sampled from a man aged 50-59 years in good health and CMV-seropositive.

This rearrangement joins TRBV6-1 to TRBJ1-2; no reliable D call. Germline CDR1 is MNHNS and CDR2 is SASEGT. V lost 3 bases and J 4 bases, leaving 12 bases between the germline ends. There are 14 residues in the CDR3. DNA for the CDR3: TGTGCCAGCAGTGAGAGTGGGCACCTCTATGGCTACACCTTC. Amino acid sequence: CASSESGHLYGYTF.

V is TRBV7-2 and J is TRBJ2-2, with D uncertain. This CDR3 region has 14 residues. Germline V gives CDR1 SGHTA, CDR2 FQGNSA. The germline V and J ends were trimmed by 5 bases and 3 bases, with 10 bases remaining between them. CDR3 residues: CASSPNVDTGELFF. In nucleotides, the CDR3 is TGTGCCAGCAGCCCTAACGTGGACACCGGGGAGCTGTTTTTT.

In DNA form, the CDR3 reads TGTGCCAGCAGTTTACGGACAGGGATTCGGGGCTACACCTTC. Protein product: CASSLRTGIRGYTF. This sequence joins TRBV28 and TRBJ1-2, with TRBD1 matching over 8 bases. CDR1 is MDHEN, CDR2 SYDVKM, per germline. This CDR3 is built from 14 residues. The V segment lost 2 bases and the J segment 8 bases; nucleotides outside the gene matches: 7.

This chain connects TRBV27 to TRBJ2-7; D call uncertain. V was shortened by 5 bases and J by 2 bases, with 16 bases between the two germline ends. There are 15 residues in the CDR3. In germline, CDR1 is MNHEY, CDR2 SMNVEV (reference sequence). CDR3 amino acids: CASSPLAAGTYEQYV. Written as DNA, the CDR3 is TGTGCCAGCAGTCCACTTGCGGCCGGAACCTACGAGCAGTACGTC.

The CDR3 region has the DNA TGTGCCAGTAGTGTTAGCCAGGGAGGAGCCGGGGAGCTGTTTTTT. It translates to CASSVSQGGAGELFF. The V call is TRBV19, the J call TRBJ2-2; D is perhaps TRBD2 (6 bases). The CDR3 is 15 amino acids. V shed 5 bases and J shed 6 bases, with 16 bases lying between them. Germline V CDR1 and CDR2: LNHDA, SQIVND (reference sequence).

The rearrangement links TRBV7-2 to TRBJ2-7, with D possibly being TRBD1 (6 bases). Germline V lookup: CDR1 SGHTA, CDR2 FQGNSA. The V end was cut by 7 bases, the J end by 6 bases, with 16 bases between. This CDR3 region has 13 residues. The DNA for the CDR3 is TGTGCCAGCACCCCCGGGACAAAAGGCGAGCAGTACTTC. The encoded protein is CASTPGTKGEQYF.

The V and J genes are TRBV4-1 and TRBJ2-1; 9 bases line up with TRBD2. Germline lookup yields CDR1 MGHRA and CDR2 YSYEKL. This CDR3 comprises 16 residues. The V gene end was trimmed by 1 base and the J gene end by 10 bases; junction bases not matched to a gene: 11. CDR3 sequence reads: CASSQAKRGAPEEQFF. DNA of the CDR3: TGCGCCAGCAGCCAAGCGAAGCGGGGGGCCCCGGAGGAGCAGTTCTTC.

J is TRBJ1-2 and V is TRBV9; D gene ambiguous. Trimming removed 0 bases from V and 4 bases from J, with 13 bases in between. The CDR3 extends over 15 amino acids. CDR1 is SGDLS, CDR2 YYNGEE, per germline. The CDR3 region has the DNA TGTGCCAGCAGCGTAGGTAGCGCCTTATCCTATGGCTACACCTTC. This translates into CASSVGSALSYGYTF.

The rearrangement links TRBV4-1 to TRBJ1-1; a possible D gene is TRBD1 (6 bases). This CDR3 is built from 16 residues. Per the germline V gene, CDR1 is MGHRA and CDR2 is YSYEKL. Trimming removed 4 bases from V and 5 bases from J, with 20 bases in between. CDR3 coding DNA: TGCGCCAGCAGCCCGGGGGGCGCGGGGCGCGGGACTGAAGCTTTCTTT. Translation: CASSPGGAGRGTEAFF.

This rearrangement joins TRBV11-2 to TRBJ2-7, with a tentative D call TRBD2 (6 bases). The germline CDR1 and CDR2 sequences are SGHAT and FQNNGV. The CDR3 consists of 15 residues. The V end lost 1 base, the J end lost 3 bases, and 13 bases lay between the germline ends. CDR3 bases: TGTGCCAGCAGCTTAGCGGTTGGCGGGATCTACGAGCAGTACGTC. Amino acids: CASSLAVGGIYEQYV.

The chain joins TRBV6-1 to TRBJ1-2, with 9 nucleotides matching TRBD1. The V segment lost 7 bases and the J segment 7 bases; nucleotides outside the gene matches: 10. This CDR3 spans 14 amino acids. Germline CDR1 is MNHNS and CDR2 is SASEGT. The CDR3 sequence: CASIYLGQGIGYTF. The CDR3 DNA reads as TGTGCCAGCATCTACCTGGGACAGGGAATTGGCTACACCTTC.

The V and J genes are TRBV30 and TRBJ2-3; D remains ambiguous. Germline V gives CDR1 GTSNPN, CDR2 SVGIG (reference sequence). There are 11 residues in the CDR3. V was shortened by 5 bases and J by 7 bases, with 10 bases between the two germline ends. DNA for the CDR3: TGTGCCTGGGGGCTCGACAATACGCAGTATTTT. Translated, it gives CAWGLDNTQYF.

This rearrangement joins TRBV19 to TRBJ1-5; D is unresolved. Looked up from germline, CDR1 is LNHDA and CDR2 is SQIVND (reference sequence). The CDR3 totals 14 residues. V was cut by 1 base and J by 5 bases, with 9 bases left in between. The CDR3 nucleotides read TGTGCCAGTAGTATAGGAGCTAAGTATCAGCCCCAGCATTTT. Translating it yields CASSIGAKYQPQHF.

The chain has TRBV6-6 and TRBJ2-5, with TRBD1 identical over 10 bases. Germline lookup yields CDR1 MNHNY and CDR2 SVGAGI (reference sequence). V dropped 2 bases and J dropped 5; count of bases not matched to a gene: 5. The CDR3 is made up of 15 amino acids. DNA for the CDR3: TGTGCCAGCAGTTACCGACAGGGGGCCGAGGAGACCCAGTACTTC. As protein: CASSYRQGAEETQYF.

The CDR3 DNA is TGCGCCAGCAGCCTAGGACAGAAATCTCAAGAGACCCAGTACTTC. Translating gives CASSLGQKSQETQYF. The rearrangement joins TRBV5-1 to TRBJ2-5, with D tentatively TRBD1 (6 bases). The CDR3 is 15 amino acids. Between the trimmed V and J ends, which lost 4 bases and 2 bases, there was a span of 15 bases. Germline-derived CDR1 and CDR2 are SGHRS and YFSETQ.

On this clone: Relative to the germline gene, one junction end is altered; a read error may explain this. The chain links TRBV29-1 to TRBJ2-2, with 10 nucleotides matching TRBD1. The CDR3 totals 15 residues. Germline V gene data show CDR1 as SQVTM and CDR2 as ANQGSEA. In DNA form, the CDR3 reads TGCAGCGTCGAAGGCGACAGGGGGCGGGCCGGGGAGCTGTTTTTT. Its protein product is CSVEGDRGRAGELFF.

The chain recombines TRBV5-1 with TRBJ2-1; 12 positions match TRBD1. V trimming: 5 bases; J trimming: 7 bases; junction bases outside the gene matches: 10. Germline CDR1 and CDR2: SGHRS and YFSETQ. CDR3 length equals 16 residues. CDR3 region: CASSYPGTGGRNEQFF. In DNA, the CDR3 is TGCGCCAGCAGTTACCCCGGGACAGGGGGCAGGAATGAGCAGTTCTTC. Based on the CDR3 plus reference TRBV5-1 and TRBJ2-1, the full variable domain is KAGVTQTPRYLIKTRGQQVTLSCSPISGHRSVSWYQQTPGQGLQFLFEYFSETQRNKGNFPGRFSGRQFSNSRSEMNVSTLELGDSALYLCASSYPGTGGRNEQFFGPGTRLTVL.

In DNA, the CDR3 is TGTGCCAGCAGCTTATCTTATTTGCAGGGAAAAGAGACCCAGTACTTC. Its protein product is CASSLSYLQGKETQYF. V gene TRBV7-7 combines with J gene TRBJ2-5; D is possibly TRBD1 (5 bases). This CDR3 region has 16 residues. The germline CDR1 and CDR2 sequences are SSHAT and FNYEAQ (reference sequence). V was pared by 2 bases and J by 3 bases, with 16 bases between.

The gene calls are TRBV6-1 and TRBJ2-5, with TRBD1 identical over 7 bases. The end of the DNA fits TRBJ2-7 better, so the J call may be wrong. The CDR3 is 14 amino acids. CDR1 is MNHNS and CDR2 is SASEGT in the germline V gene. The CDR3 spells CASSAGTDSYEQYF. In nucleotides, the CDR3 is TGTGCCAGCAGCGCCGGGACAGACTCCTACGAGCAGTACTTC.

The chain uses TRBV6-1 and TRBJ2-4; D remains ambiguous. CDR1 MNHNS and CDR2 SASEGT come from the germline V gene. With 2 bases removed from V and 13 bases from J, the gap between germline ends came to 9 bases. The CDR3 runs 11 residues. In DNA, the CDR3 is TGTGCCAGCAGTGAAAGTGGTAGCCAGTACTTC. This translates into CASSESGSQYF.

The chain couples TRBV19 to TRBJ2-6; 9 bases map to TRBD1. Germline V lookup: CDR1 LNHDA, CDR2 SQIVND (reference sequence). With 3 bases clipped from V and 4 bases from J, the junction kept 4 bases outside the gene matches. This CDR3 has 16 residues. This CDR3 is CASSITGGPGANVLTF. The CDR3 region has the DNA TGTGCCAGTAGTATTACAGGGGGCCCGGGGGCCAACGTCCTGACTTTC.

The chain uses TRBV9 and TRBJ1-1, with TRBD1 matching over 8 bases. Germline V gene data show CDR1 as SGDLS and CDR2 as YYNGEE. The trim removed 2 bases at V and 1 base at J, leaving 7 bases unmatched. The CDR3 consists of 16 residues. The DNA of the CDR3 is TGTGCCAGCAGCGTCGGGACAGGTTGGGCGAACACTGAAGCTTTCTTT. It yields the protein CASSVGTGWANTEAFF.

CDR3 coding DNA: TGTGCCAGCAGCGGAGGGACTGTACAAGAGACCCAGTACTTC. Its protein is CASSGGTVQETQYF. This chain joins TRBV9 and TRBJ2-5; a weak D match, TRBD2 (6 bases). V shed 3 bases and J shed 2 bases, with 11 bases lying between them. The CDR3 loop spans 14 amino acids. Germline assignment: CDR1 SGDLS and CDR2 YYNGEE.